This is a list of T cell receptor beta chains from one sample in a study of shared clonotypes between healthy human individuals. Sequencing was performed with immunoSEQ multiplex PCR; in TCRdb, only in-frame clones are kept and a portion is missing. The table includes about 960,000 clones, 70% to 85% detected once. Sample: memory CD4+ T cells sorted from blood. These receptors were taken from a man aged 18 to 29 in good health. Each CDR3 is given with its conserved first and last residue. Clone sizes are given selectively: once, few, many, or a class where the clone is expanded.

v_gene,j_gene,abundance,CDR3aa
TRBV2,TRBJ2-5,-,CASTLAGGTQYF
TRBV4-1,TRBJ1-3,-,CASSQEAGVGNTIYF
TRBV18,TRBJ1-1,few,CASSPDRIRIMNTEAFF
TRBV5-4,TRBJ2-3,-,CASSLFQGLVHTQYF
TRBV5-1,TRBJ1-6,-,CASSLVTTGDSPLHF
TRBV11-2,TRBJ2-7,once,CASSWGTLSYEQYF
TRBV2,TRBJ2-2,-,CASSDPGQNTGELFF
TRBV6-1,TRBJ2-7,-,CASSESNPSSYEQYF
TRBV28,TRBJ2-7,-,CASTRRGQAYEQYF
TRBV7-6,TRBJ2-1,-,CASSSLVGEFTYNEQFF
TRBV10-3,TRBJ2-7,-,CAIRVGGFTYEQYF
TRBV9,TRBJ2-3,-,CASSPRWGTDTQYF
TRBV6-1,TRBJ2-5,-,CASRRAGETETQYF
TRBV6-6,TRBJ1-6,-,CASSFDIYNSPLHF
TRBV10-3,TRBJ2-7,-,CAISGGQGALYEQYF
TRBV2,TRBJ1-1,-,CASRERNGVSEAFF
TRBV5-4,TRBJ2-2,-,CASSPWQATGELFF